This T cell receptor (beta chain) was retrieved from a study of cytomegalovirus exposure and HLA in healthy donors. CDR1 is LNHDA, CDR2 SQIVND, per germline (reference sequence). This CDR3 comprises 14 residues. After removal of 5 bases from V and 7 bases from J, the junction contained 8 bases not matched to a gene. This PCR relied on a set of 60 Vbeta primers and 13 Jbeta primers. Generated by immunoSEQ multiplex PCR, the TCRdb table keeps only in-frame clones and is missing some. The sample includes 45,000 to 60,000 clones. The rearrangement links TRBV19 to TRBJ1-5, with TRBD1 matching 7 bases. The clonotype originates from a woman in her 40s in good health and CMV-seronegative. Sequencing input: PBMCs. The CDR3 is CASSRQGDEQPQHF. CDR3 coding DNA: TGTGCCAGTAGTCGACAGGGAGATGAACAGCCCCAGCATTTT.